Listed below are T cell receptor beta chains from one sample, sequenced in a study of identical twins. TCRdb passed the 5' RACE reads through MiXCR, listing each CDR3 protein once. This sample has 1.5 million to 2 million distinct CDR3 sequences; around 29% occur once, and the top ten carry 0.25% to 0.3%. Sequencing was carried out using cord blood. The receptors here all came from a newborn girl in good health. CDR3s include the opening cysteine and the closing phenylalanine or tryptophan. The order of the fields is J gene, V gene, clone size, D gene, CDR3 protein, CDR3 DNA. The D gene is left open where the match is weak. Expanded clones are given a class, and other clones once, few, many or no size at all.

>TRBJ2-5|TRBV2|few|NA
CASRRTGLETQYF
TGTGCCAGCAGACGTACAGGGTTGGAGACCCAGTACTTC
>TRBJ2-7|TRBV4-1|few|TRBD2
CASSQDSGLAYFYEQYF
TGCGCCAGCAGCCAAGATTCAGGACTAGCCTACTTCTACGAGCAGTACTTC
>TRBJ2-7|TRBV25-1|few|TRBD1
CASSELSDTGQGRYEQYF
TGTGCCAGCAGTGAATTGTCGGATACCGGACAGGGGCGTTACGAGCAGTACTTC
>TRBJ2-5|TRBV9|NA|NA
CASSVGGFQQETQYF
TGTGCCAGCAGCGTAGGTGGGTTTCAGCAAGAGACCCAGTACTTC
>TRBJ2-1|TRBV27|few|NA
CASSPAFHNEQFF
TGTGCCAGCAGCCCTGCATTCCACAATGAGCAGTTCTTC
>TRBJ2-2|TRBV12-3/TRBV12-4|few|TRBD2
CASRPGLAGLTGELFF
TGTGCCAGCAGACCCGGACTAGCGGGGCTTACCGGGGAGCTGTTTTTT
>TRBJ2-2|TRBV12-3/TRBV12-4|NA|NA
CASSPGFTGELFF
TGTGCCAGCAGTCCGGGGTTCACCGGGGAGCTGTTTTTT
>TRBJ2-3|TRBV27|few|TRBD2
CASSTPLAGVGTQYF
TGTGCCAGCAGTACCCCTCTAGCGGGAGTTGGTACGCAGTATTTT
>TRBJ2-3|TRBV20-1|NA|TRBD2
CSAIASGSADTQYF
TGCAGTGCTATTGCTAGCGGGAGTGCAGATACGCAGTATTTT
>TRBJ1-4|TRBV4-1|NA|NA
CASSRDRTSRGFNEKLFF
TGCGCCAGCAGCCGAGACAGGACATCGAGGGGGTTTAATGAAAAACTGTTTTTT
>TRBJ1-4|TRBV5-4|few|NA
CASSPGTTATNEKLFF
TGTGCCAGCAGCCCCGGGACCACTGCAACTAATGAAAAACTGTTTTTT
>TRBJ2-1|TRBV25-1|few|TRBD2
CASSGEGKSYNEQFF
TGTGCCAGCAGTGGGGAGGGTAAGTCCTACAATGAGCAGTTCTTC
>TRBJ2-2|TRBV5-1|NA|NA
CASSLPETANTGELFF
TGCGCCAGCAGCTTGCCGGAGACCGCGAACACCGGGGAGCTGTTTTTT
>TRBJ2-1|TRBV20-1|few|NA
CSARNLVDGSLYDEQFF
TGCAGTGCTAGAAATTTGGTCGACGGCTCCCTGTACGATGAGCAGTTCTTC
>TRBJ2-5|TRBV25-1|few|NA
CASSESLVNQETQYF
TGTGCCAGCAGTGAAAGCTTAGTGAACCAAGAGACCCAGTACTTC
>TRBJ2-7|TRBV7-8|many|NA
CASGQYRGLRYEQYF
TGTGCCAGCGGTCAATACAGGGGACTACGCTACGAGCAGTACTTC
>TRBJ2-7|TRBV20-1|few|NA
CSARPGTNGWEQYF
TGCAGTGCTAGGCCCGGAACTAATGGTTGGGAGCAGTACTTC
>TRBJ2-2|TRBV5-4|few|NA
CASRPGHLNTGELFF
TGTGCCAGCAGGCCGGGACACCTGAACACCGGGGAGCTGTTTTTT
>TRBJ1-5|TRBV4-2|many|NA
CASSQELYSNQPQHF
TGTGCCAGCAGCCAAGAATTGTATAGCAATCAGCCCCAGCATTTT
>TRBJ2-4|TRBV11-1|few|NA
CASSLAGRTKNIQYF
TGTGCCAGCAGCTTAGCCGGGCGAACCAAAAACATTCAGTACTTC
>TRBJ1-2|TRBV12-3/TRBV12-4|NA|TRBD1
CASSLIGQGNGYTF
TGTGCCAGCAGTTTAATAGGACAGGGAAATGGCTACACCTTC
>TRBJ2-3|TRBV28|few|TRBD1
CASSLLTGTGTDTQYF
TGTGCCAGCAGTTTACTGACCGGGACAGGAACAGATACGCAGTATTTT
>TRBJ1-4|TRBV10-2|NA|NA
CASSDPFVQGANEKLFF
TGCGCCAGCAGTGACCCTTTTGTTCAGGGCGCTAATGAAAAACTGTTTTTT
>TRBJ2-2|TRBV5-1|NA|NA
CASSPWESRLTNTGELFF
TGCGCCAGCAGCCCCTGGGAAAGCCGTCTTACGAACACCGGGGAGCTGTTTTTT
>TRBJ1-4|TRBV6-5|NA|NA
CASSYMGQGKLFF
TGTGCCAGCAGTTACATGGGGCAAGGAAAACTGTTTTTT
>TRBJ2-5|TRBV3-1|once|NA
CASSQDWALETQYF
TGTGCCAGCAGCCAAGACTGGGCCCTAGAGACCCAGTACTTC
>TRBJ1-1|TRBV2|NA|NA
CASSERSGWTLHTEAFF
TGTGCCAGCAGTGAAAGGTCAGGGTGGACGCTGCACACTGAAGCTTTCTTT
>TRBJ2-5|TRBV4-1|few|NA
CASSQGWTQYF
TGCGCCAGCAGCCAAGGGTGGACCCAGTACTTC
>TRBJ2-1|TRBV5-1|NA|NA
CASSSLGMGPAYEQFF
TGCGCCAGCAGCTCCTTAGGTATGGGACCCGCCTACGAGCAGTTCTTC
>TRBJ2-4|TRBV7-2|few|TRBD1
CASSLHDRGKNIQYF
TGTGCCAGCAGCTTACATGACAGGGGCAAAAACATTCAGTACTTC
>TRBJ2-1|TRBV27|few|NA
CASSLGGRGVPYNEQFF
TGTGCCAGCAGCCTGGGGGGGCGAGGGGTTCCCTACAATGAGCAGTTCTTC
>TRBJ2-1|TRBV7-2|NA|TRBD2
CASTRAGRTHNEQFF
TGTGCCAGCACCCGAGCGGGGCGTACACACAATGAGCAGTTCTTC
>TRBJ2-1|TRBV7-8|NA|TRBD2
CASSLVTSGSPSSSCNEQFF
TGTGCCAGCAGCTTAGTCACTAGCGGGAGTCCCTCTAGCTCCTGCAATGAGCAGTTCTTC
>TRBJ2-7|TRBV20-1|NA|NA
CSAPLGAEDEQYF
TGCAGTGCCCCCTTAGGGGCAGAAGACGAGCAGTACTTC
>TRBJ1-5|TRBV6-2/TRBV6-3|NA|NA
CASSISDRGNQPQHF
TGTGCCAGCAGTATTAGTGACCGAGGCAATCAGCCCCAGCATTTT
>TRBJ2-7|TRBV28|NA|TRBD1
CASSFSGQPYEQYF
TGTGCCAGCAGTTTCTCGGGACAGCCCTACGAGCAGTACTTC
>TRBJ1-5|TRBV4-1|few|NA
CASSPGRSSQPQHF
TGCGCCAGCAGCCCTGGACGGTCTAGTCAGCCCCAGCATTTT
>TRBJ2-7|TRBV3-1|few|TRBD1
CASSQLGQLSYEQYF
TGTGCCAGCAGCCAATTGGGACAGTTGTCCTACGAGCAGTACTTC
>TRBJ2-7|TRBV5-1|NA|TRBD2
CASSLLLAGGNEQYF
TGCGCCAGCAGCTTGTTACTAGCGGGAGGAAACGAGCAGTACTTC
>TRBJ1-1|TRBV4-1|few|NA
CASSQVGRGETEAFF
TGCGCCAGCAGCCAAGTCGGCAGGGGAGAGACTGAAGCTTTCTTT
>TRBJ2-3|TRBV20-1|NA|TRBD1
CSAIDRAYTDTQYF
TGCAGTGCCATCGACAGGGCCTACACAGATACGCAGTATTTT
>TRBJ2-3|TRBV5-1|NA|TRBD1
CASSLAPGQADTQYF
TGCGCCAGCAGCTTGGCCCCAGGACAGGCAGATACGCAGTATTTT
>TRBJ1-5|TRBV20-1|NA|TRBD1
CSARDWKQGDQPQHF
TGCAGTGCTAGAGATTGGAAACAGGGGGATCAGCCCCAGCATTTT
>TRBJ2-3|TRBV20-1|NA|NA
CSARGDPLTSSTDTQYF
TGCAGTGCTAGAGGGGACCCCCTAACCTCTAGCACAGATACGCAGTATTTT
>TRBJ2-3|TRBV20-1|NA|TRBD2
CSARDAREGGLTDTQYF
TGCAGTGCTAGAGATGCGCGGGAGGGAGGGCTGACAGATACGCAGTATTTT
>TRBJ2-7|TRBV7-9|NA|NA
CASSLGSSGQYF
TGTGCCAGCAGCTTAGGATCCTCCGGGCAGTACTTC
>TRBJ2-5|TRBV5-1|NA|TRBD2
CASSPFLPSGGAVRKTQYF
TGCGCCAGCAGCCCGTTCCTCCCTAGCGGGGGGGCTGTTAGAAAGACCCAGTACTTC
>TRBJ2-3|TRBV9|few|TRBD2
CASSRLLTSGSTDTQYF
TGTGCCAGCAGCCGACTCTTGACTAGCGGGAGTACAGATACGCAGTATTTT
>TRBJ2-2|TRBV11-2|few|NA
CASSLVWSKTGELFF
TGTGCCAGCAGCTTAGTGTGGTCGAAGACCGGGGAGCTGTTTTTT
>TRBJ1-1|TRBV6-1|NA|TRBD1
CASSGATGPNTEAFF
TGTGCCAGCAGTGGAGCGACAGGGCCGAACACTGAAGCTTTCTTT
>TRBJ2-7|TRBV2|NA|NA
CASSEWQAGTYEQYF
TGTGCCAGCAGTGAGTGGCAGGCAGGGACCTACGAGCAGTACTTC
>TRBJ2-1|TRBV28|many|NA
CASTLASYNEQFF
TGTGCCAGCACCCTCGCTAGCTACAATGAGCAGTTCTTC
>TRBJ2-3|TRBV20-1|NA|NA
CSAIDDRSSTDTQYF
TGCAGTGCTATCGATGACAGGTCCAGCACAGATACGCAGTATTTT
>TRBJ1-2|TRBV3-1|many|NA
CASSQSVSYGYTF
TGTGCCAGCAGCCAAAGTGTCTCCTATGGCTACACCTTC
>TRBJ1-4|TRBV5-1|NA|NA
CASRPGDGLKEKLFF
TGCGCCAGCAGACCGGGGGACGGATTGAAGGAAAAACTGTTTTTT